One sample yielded the 13 T cell receptor beta chains listed below, sequenced in a study (dated by TCRdb to between 2015 and 2017). Libraries were built with 5' RACE. Sequencing instrument: Illumina MiSeq. Starting from the raw public reads, TCRdb applied fastp trimming at Q25, assembled clones with MiXCR and retained in-frame beta chains. A single entry per CDR3 protein holds the most common genes and DNA from its merged rows. The sample contains 40,000 to 65,000 distinct CDR3 sequences, approximately 23% of them found a single time. The ten largest account for approximately 3.4% of the sample. What was sequenced was tumor-infiltrating naive CD4+ T cells sorted from the breast tumor. Per the publication, the cell subset or site label means: naive CD4+ T cells, CD4+CD45RA+CD25-. The origin of the receptors is a female donor with breast cancer.

The rearrangement joins TRBV20-1 to TRBJ1-3; D uncertain. V lost 2 bases and J lost 1, with 9 bases in between. The CDR3 loop spans 14 amino acids. Looked up from germline, CDR1 is DFQATT and CDR2 is SNEGSKA (reference sequence). The CDR3 sequence is CSARKRESGNTIYF. The CDR3 DNA is TGCAGTGCTAGAAAAAGGGAGTCTGGAAACACCATATATTTT.

Here the CDR3 reads CASSEEGLGSYEQYF. CDR3 nucleotide sequence: TGTGCCAGCAGCGAGGAAGGACTAGGGTCCTACGAGCAGTACTTC. The chain is built from TRBV9 and TRBJ2-7; TRBD2 matches at 7 bases. V lost 3 bases, J lost 1 base, and 7 bases stayed unmatched. Germline V gene data show CDR1 as SGDLS and CDR2 as YYNGEE. CDR3 length: 15 amino acids.

The chain is built from TRBV20-1 and TRBJ2-3; D is perhaps TRBD1 or TRBD2 (5 bases each). Per the germline V gene, CDR1 is DFQATT and CDR2 is SNEGSKA (reference sequence). The CDR3 consists of 14 residues. CDR3: CRAAGTGSTDTQYF. The DNA for the CDR3 is TGCAGGGCTGCCGGGACGGGGAGCACAGATACGCAGTATTTT.

On this clonotype: This may be a read error, as it is one base from a much larger clone. This chain joins TRBV7-2 and TRBJ2-5; perhaps TRBD2 as D (6 bases). Germline V lookup: CDR1 SGHTA, CDR2 FQGNSA. This CDR3 spans 14 amino acids. The V and J ends lost 4 bases and 2 bases respectively, with 11 bases between them. CDR3: CASSSAGNQETQYF. CDR3 DNA sequence: TGTGCCAGCAGCTCAGCGGGCAATCAAGAGACCCAGTACTTC.

This clonotype was seen ten or more times. V gene TRBV7-8 combines with J gene TRBJ1-1; 8 nucleotides line up with TRBD1. The CDR3 is made up of 13 amino acids. Germline V lookup: CDR1 SGHVS, CDR2 FQNEAQ. Germline trimming cut 6 bases from V and 5 bases from J; bases unmatched to any gene: 5. CDR3 loop: CASSLTGGTEAFF. In DNA, the CDR3 is TGTGCCAGCAGTTTAACAGGGGGGACTGAAGCTTTCTTT.

V gene TRBV7-8 combines with J gene TRBJ2-1, with TRBD2 matching over 9 bases. The CDR3 consists of 15 residues. Trimming at V came to 5 bases and at J to 7 bases, leaving 9 bases not matched to a gene. Germline V gene sequence: CDR1 SGHVS, CDR2 FQNEAQ. The CDR3 is CASSLTLSGSNEQFF. CDR3 DNA sequence: TGTGCCAGCAGCCTTACCCTTAGCGGGAGTAATGAGCAGTTCTTC.

This clonotype appeared many times. Here the CDR3 reads CASSFPVAGGQETQYF. CDR3 sequence (DNA): TGTGCCAGCAGCTTTCCGGTAGCGGGAGGGCAGGAGACCCAGTACTTC. The chain combines TRBV7-8 with TRBJ2-5; 11 bases are shared with TRBD2. The length of the CDR3 is 16 residues. The germline V gene has CDR1 SGHVS and CDR2 FQNEAQ. V shed 3 bases and J 5 bases; nucleotides not matched to a gene: 8.

V usage is TRBV20-1 and J usage is TRBJ2-2, with TRBD2 identical over 11 bases. The V gene end was trimmed by 3 bases and the J gene end by 0 bases; junction bases not matched to a gene: 12. CDR1 and CDR2 from the germline V gene are DFQATT and SNEGSKA (reference sequence). The CDR3 sequence is 19 residues long. DNA of the CDR3: TGCAGTGCTAGTCCCGGGGGGTTAGCGGGAGGGTCGAACACCGGGGAGCTGTTTTTT. Translation: CSASPGGLAGGSNTGELFF.

This clonotype was seen a handful of times. This chain connects TRBV6-5 to TRBJ1-3, with no clear D. Germline CDR1 and CDR2: MNHEY and SVGAGI. The V end lost 0 bases, the J end lost 0 bases, and 6 bases lay between the germline ends. This CDR3 is built from 15 residues. CDR3 protein: CASSYSAVSGNTIYF. In DNA, the CDR3 is TGTGCCAGCAGTTACTCGGCAGTCTCTGGAAACACCATATATTTT.

This clonotype appeared many times. This sequence joins TRBV7-2 and TRBJ2-5; D is uncertain. The germline gives CDR1 SGHTA, CDR2 FQGNSA. The CDR3 covers 12 residues. The V end lost 1 base, the J end lost 6 bases, and 6 bases lay between the germline ends. Here the CDR3 reads CASSLEVKTQYF. The CDR3 DNA sequence: TGTGCCAGCAGCTTAGAGGTGAAGACCCAGTACTTC.

The rearrangement joins TRBV2 to TRBJ1-5; the D gene is possibly TRBD1 (5 bases). The CDR3 consists of 15 residues. V was shortened by 0 bases and J by 4 bases, with 10 bases between the two germline ends. Germline lookup yields CDR1 SNHLY and CDR2 FYNNEI. The CDR3 coding sequence is TGTGCCAGCAGTGAAGCGTGGGGCGCAAATCAGCCCCAGCATTTT. Protein: CASSEAWGANQPQHF.

Relative to its sample, this clonotype is medium-sized. The rearrangement joins TRBV5-1 to TRBJ2-1; no reliable D call. The V and J ends lost 3 bases and 6 bases respectively, with 13 bases between them. Germline-derived CDR1 and CDR2 are SGHRS and YFSETQ. The CDR3 contains 14 residues. Written as DNA, the CDR3 is TGCGCCAGCAGCTGGACCAGTTTGGGCAATGAGCAGTTCTTC. It specifies CASSWTSLGNEQFF.

This clonotype was seen only a few times. The chain recombines TRBV9 with TRBJ2-5, with a weak D call TRBD1 (6 bases). The CDR3 consists of 15 residues. Trimming took off 4 bases at V and 2 bases at J, with 15 bases between the two ends. Germline loops: CDR1 SGDLS, CDR2 YYNGEE. For the CDR3, the DNA is TGTGCCAGCAGCTTACAGGGCTACCCGCAAGAGACCCAGTACTTC. This translates into CASSLQGYPQETQYF.